This TCR beta chain derives from a study of graft-versus-host responses after intestinal transplantation. Study in general: Among the recipients, all got anti-thymocyte globulin induction and then tacrolimus and steroids for approximately 3 years.

The assay was immunoSEQ multiplex PCR, and TCRdb's table has in-frame clones only and misses some. The data hold around 64,000 clones, with 90% to 95% observed a single time. Worth noting for this clone: Its antigen is not known.

In germline, CDR1 is SGHAT, CDR2 FQNNGV. The CDR3 consists of 18 residues. V was shortened by 0 bases and J by 0 bases, with 12 bases between the two germline ends. Notes on the study in general: Recipient marrow contained GvH clones, some of which appeared first in ileum or blood.

Sample: unstimulated CD4+ T cells sorted from spleen or lymph node cells, taken before transplant. V and J are TRBV11-2 and TRBJ2-6; D might be TRBD1 (6 bases). The clonotype comes from a human donor who was the organ donor for an intestinal transplant. The CDR3 DNA follows: TGTGCCAGCAGCTTAGATCGGGACACCTACTCTGGGGCCAACGTCCTGACTTTC. Its translation: CASSLDRDTYSGANVLTF.